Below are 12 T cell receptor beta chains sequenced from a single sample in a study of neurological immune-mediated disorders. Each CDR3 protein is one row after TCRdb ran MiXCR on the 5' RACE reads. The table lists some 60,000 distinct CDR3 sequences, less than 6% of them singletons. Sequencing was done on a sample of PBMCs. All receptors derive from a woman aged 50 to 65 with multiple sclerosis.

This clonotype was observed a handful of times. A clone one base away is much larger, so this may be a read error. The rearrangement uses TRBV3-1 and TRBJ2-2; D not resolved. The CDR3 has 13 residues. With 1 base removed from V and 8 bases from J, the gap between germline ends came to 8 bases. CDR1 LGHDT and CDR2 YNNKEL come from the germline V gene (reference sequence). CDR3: CASSQGIGGELFF. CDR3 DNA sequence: TGTGCCAGCAGCCAAGGAATAGGGGGGGAGCTGTTTTTT.

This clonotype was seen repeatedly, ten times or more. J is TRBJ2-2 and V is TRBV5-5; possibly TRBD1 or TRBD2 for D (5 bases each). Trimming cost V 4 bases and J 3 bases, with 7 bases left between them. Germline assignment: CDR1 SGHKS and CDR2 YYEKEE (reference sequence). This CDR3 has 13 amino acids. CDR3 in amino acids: CASSLGDTGELFF. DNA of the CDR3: TGTGCCAGCAGCCTGGGGGACACCGGGGAGCTGTTTTTT. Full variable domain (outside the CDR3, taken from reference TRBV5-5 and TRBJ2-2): DAGVTQSPTHLIKTRGQQVTLRCSPISGHKSVSWYQQVLGQGPQFIFQYYEKEERGRGNFPDRFSARQFPNYSSELNVNALLLGDSALYLCASSLGDTGELFFGEGSRLTVL.

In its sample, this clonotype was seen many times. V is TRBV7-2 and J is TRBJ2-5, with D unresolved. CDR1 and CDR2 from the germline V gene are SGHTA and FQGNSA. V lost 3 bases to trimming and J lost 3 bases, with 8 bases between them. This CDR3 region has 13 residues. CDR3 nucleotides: TGTGCCAGCAGCTTCGGTAGAGAAGAGACCCAGTACTTC. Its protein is CASSFGREETQYF.

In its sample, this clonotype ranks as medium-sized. This chain's CDR3 is CASSQGWGAEFETQYF. DNA for the CDR3: TGTGCCAGCAGCCAAGGGTGGGGGGCCGAGTTCGAGACCCAGTACTTC. This chain links TRBV4-2 with TRBJ2-5, with D tentatively TRBD1 or TRBD2 (6 bases each). CDR3 length: 16 amino acids. Germline-derived CDR1 and CDR2 are LGHNA and YNFKEQ. The V end lost 1 base, the J end lost 5 bases, and 17 bases lay between the germline ends.

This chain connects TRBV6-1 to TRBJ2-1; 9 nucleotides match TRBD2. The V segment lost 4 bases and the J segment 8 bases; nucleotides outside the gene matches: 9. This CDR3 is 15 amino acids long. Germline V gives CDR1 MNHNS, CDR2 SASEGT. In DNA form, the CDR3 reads TGTGCCAGCAGTGGGTTGGTAGCGGGGGTGGATGAGCAGTTCTTC. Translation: CASSGLVAGVDEQFF.

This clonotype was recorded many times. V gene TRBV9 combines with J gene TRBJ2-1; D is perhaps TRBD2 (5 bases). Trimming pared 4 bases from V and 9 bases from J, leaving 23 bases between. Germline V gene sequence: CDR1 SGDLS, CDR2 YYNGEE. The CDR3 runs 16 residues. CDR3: CASSTSGGQVPSEQFF. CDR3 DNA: TGTGCCAGCAGCACCTCTGGAGGTCAGGTTCCAAGTGAGCAGTTCTTC.

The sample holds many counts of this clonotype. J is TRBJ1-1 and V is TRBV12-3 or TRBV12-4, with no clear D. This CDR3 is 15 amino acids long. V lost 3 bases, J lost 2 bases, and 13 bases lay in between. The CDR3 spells CASSFPSGPNTEAFF. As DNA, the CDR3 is TGTGCCAGCAGTTTCCCCTCTGGGCCAAACACTGAAGCTTTCTTT.

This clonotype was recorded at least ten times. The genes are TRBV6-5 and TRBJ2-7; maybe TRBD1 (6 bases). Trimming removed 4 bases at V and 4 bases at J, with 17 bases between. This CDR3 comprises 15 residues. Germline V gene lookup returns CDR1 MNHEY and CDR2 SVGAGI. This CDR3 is CASSLQGLIPYEQYF. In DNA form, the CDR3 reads TGTGCCAGCAGTTTGCAGGGGTTGATCCCTTACGAGCAGTACTTC.

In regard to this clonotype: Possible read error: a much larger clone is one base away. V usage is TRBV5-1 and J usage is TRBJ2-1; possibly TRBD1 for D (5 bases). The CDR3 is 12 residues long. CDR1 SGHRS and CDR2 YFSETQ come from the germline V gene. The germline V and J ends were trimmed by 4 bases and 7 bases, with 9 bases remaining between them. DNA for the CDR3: TGCGCCAGCAGCGGAAAGGGGAATGAGCAGTTCTTC. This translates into CASSGKGNEQFF.

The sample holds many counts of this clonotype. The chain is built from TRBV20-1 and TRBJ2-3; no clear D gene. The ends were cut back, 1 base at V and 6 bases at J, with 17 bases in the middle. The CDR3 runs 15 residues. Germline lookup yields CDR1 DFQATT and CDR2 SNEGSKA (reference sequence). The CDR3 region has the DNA TGCAGTGCTAGAGTGGGTTCAACATGGGATGATACGCAGTATTTT. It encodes CSARVGSTWDDTQYF.

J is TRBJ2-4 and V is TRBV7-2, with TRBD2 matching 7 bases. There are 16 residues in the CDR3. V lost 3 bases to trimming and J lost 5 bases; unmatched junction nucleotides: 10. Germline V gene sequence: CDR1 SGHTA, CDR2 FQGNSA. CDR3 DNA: TGTGCCAGCAGCTTCCCTCTGCGGGGGACCCAAAACATTCAGTACTTC. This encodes CASSFPLRGTQNIQYF.

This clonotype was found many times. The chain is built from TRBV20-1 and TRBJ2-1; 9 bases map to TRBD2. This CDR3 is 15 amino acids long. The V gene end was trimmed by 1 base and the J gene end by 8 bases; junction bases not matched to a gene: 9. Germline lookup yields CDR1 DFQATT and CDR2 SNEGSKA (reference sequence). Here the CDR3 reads CSARVAGDPRDEQFF. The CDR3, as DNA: TGCAGTGCTAGAGTAGCGGGGGACCCCAGGGATGAGCAGTTCTTC.